The 18 T cell receptor beta chains in this list originate from one sample, sequenced in a study of T cell responses to AZD1222 COVID-19 vaccine. Assay: immunoSEQ multiplex PCR; the TCRdb copy retains only in-frame clones and omits some. The data show over 130,000 clones, under 95% seen once. The sequencing here drew on peripheral blood, taken 28 days after the second AZD1222 dose. The origin of the receptors is an adult who received the AZD1222 COVID-19 vaccine.

This sequence joins TRBV5-1 and TRBJ2-7; the D is unclear. There are 15 residues in the CDR3. With 0 bases removed from V and 0 bases from J, the gap between germline ends came to 10 bases. Germline values: CDR1 SGHRS, CDR2 YFSETQ. This CDR3 is CASSLAAADSYEQYF. The DNA of the CDR3 is TGCGCCAGCAGCTTGGCCGCAGCTGACTCCTACGAGCAGTACTTC. Full variable domain (remainder filled in from reference TRBV5-1 and TRBJ2-7): KAGVTQTPRYLIKTRGQQVTLSCSPISGHRSVSWYQQTPGQGLQFLFEYFSETQRNKGNFPGRFSGRQFSNSRSEMNVSTLELGDSALYLCASSLAAADSYEQYFGPGTRLTVT.

The V call is TRBV28, the J call TRBJ2-1, with D possibly matching TRBD2 (6 bases). The germline gives CDR1 MDHEN, CDR2 SYDVKM. V was trimmed by 2 bases and J by 0 bases, leaving 11 bases between them. The CDR3 consists of 16 residues. Here the CDR3 reads CASSLIRGTSYNEQFF. The CDR3 DNA follows: TGTGCCAGCAGTTTAATTCGCGGGACCTCCTACAATGAGCAGTTCTTC.

This clone showed up just once. V is TRBV6-4 and J is TRBJ1-5; 10 nucleotides match TRBD1. After removal of 0 bases from V and 0 bases from J, the junction contained 17 bases not matched to a gene. This CDR3 has 22 residues. Germline V lookup: CDR1 MRHNA, CDR2 SNTAGT. Here the CDR3 DNA reads TGTGCCAGCAGTGACTCTTACGAAAACCGGGACAGGGGACGACATAGCAATCAGCCCCAGCATTTT. Translated, it gives CASSDSYENRDRGRHSNQPQHF.

This sequence joins TRBV5-1 and TRBJ2-1; 7 nucleotides match TRBD2. The germline gives CDR1 SGHRS, CDR2 YFSETQ. With V trimmed by 0 bases and J by 4 bases, 7 bases remained unmatched. CDR3 length equals 16 residues. The CDR3 spells CASSLVRGMIYNEQFF. CDR3 DNA sequence: TGCGCCAGCAGCTTGGTGCGGGGGATGATTTACAATGAGCAGTTCTTC.

The chain uses TRBV30 and TRBJ1-4; no firm D call. The CDR3 has 14 amino acids. Germline CDR1 reads GTSNPN; CDR2 reads SVGIG (reference sequence). Trimming cost V 4 bases and J 6 bases, with 15 bases left between them. The chain's CDR3 is CAWNGWRSYEKLFF. The CDR3, as DNA: TGTGCCTGGAACGGGTGGAGGAGTTATGAAAAACTGTTTTTT.

The chain recombines TRBV7-9 with TRBJ2-7, with D maybe TRBD1 (7 bases). The V gene lost 5 bases and the J gene lost 1 base, with 12 bases spanning the gap. This CDR3 region has 14 residues. Germline CDR1 is SEHNR and CDR2 is FQNEAQ (reference sequence). CDR3 bases: TGTGCCAGCAGCCCGCGGGACAGATCCTACGAGCAGTACTTC. It encodes CASSPRDRSYEQYF. Full variable domain (remainder filled in from reference TRBV7-9 and TRBJ2-7): DTGVSQNPRHKITKRGQNVTFRCDPISEHNRLYWYRQTLGQGPEFLTYFQNEAQLEKSRLLSDRFSAERPKGSFSTLEIQRTEQGDSAMYLCASSPRDRSYEQYFGPGTRLTVT.

The rearrangement joins TRBV6-5 to TRBJ1-1; D gene ambiguous. With 6 bases removed from V and 1 base from J, the gap between germline ends came to 9 bases. Germline CDR1 MNHEY, CDR2 SVGAGI. This CDR3 spans 13 amino acids. The CDR3 nucleotides are TGTGCCAGCAGACAGATATCGAACACTGAAGCTTTCTTT. Its translation: CASRQISNTEAFF.

The chain couples TRBV9 to TRBJ1-5; D is unresolved. This CDR3 comprises 14 residues. With 3 bases removed from V and 6 bases from J, the gap between germline ends came to 13 bases. CDR1 is SGDLS and CDR2 is YYNGEE in the germline V gene. CDR3 nucleotides: TGTGCCAGCAGCGCTGGCGGGTTGGGTCAGCCCCAGCATTTT. It encodes CASSAGGLGQPQHF.

This chain links TRBV27 with TRBJ2-7; 8 bases agree with TRBD2. The CDR3 runs 14 residues. V was clipped by 3 bases and J by 4 bases; unmatched bases: 5. CDR1 and CDR2 (germline): MNHEY, SMNVEV (reference sequence). For the CDR3, the DNA is TGTGCCAGCAGTTTGTCGGGACTAGGATACGAGCAGTACTTC. Protein: CASSLSGLGYEQYF.

The V call is TRBV6-5, the J call TRBJ2-3; D gene ambiguous. There are 14 residues in the CDR3. CDR1 is MNHEY and CDR2 is SVGAGI in the germline V gene. V lost 7 bases, J lost 0 bases, and 11 bases lay in between. The CDR3 DNA follows: TGTGCCAGCATGTTATTGCCTAGCACAGATACGCAGTATTTT. Its translation is CASMLLPSTDTQYF.

This sequence joins TRBV5-1 and TRBJ1-4; a weak D match, TRBD1 (5 bases). Germline lookup yields CDR1 SGHRS and CDR2 YFSETQ. Trimming pared 3 bases from V and 3 bases from J, leaving 9 bases between. The CDR3 is made up of 14 amino acids. The CDR3 is CASSSGTSNEKLFF. The CDR3, as DNA: TGCGCCAGCAGCTCTGGGACCTCTAATGAAAAACTGTTTTTT.

This sequence joins TRBV15 and TRBJ2-3; no reliable D call. Between the trimmed V and J ends, which lost 0 bases and 4 bases, there was a span of 5 bases. There are 13 residues in the CDR3. CDR1 is LNHNV, CDR2 YYDKDF, per germline (reference sequence). The DNA for the CDR3 is TGTGCCACCAGCAGAGATCTTCCAGATACGCAGTATTTT. Its translation is CATSRDLPDTQYF.

The sample holds one count of this clone. The chain uses TRBV15 and TRBJ2-5; D ambiguous. The CDR3 covers 15 residues. CDR1 is LNHNV and CDR2 is YYDKDF in the germline V gene (reference sequence). V dropped 0 bases and J dropped 0 bases, with 8 bases sitting between them. For the CDR3, the DNA is TGTGCCACCAGCAGAGATCCCGGAGACCAAGAGACCCAGTACTTC. Translating gives CATSRDPGDQETQYF.

The rearrangement joins TRBV3-1 (or the pseudogene TRBV3-2) to TRBJ1-5; D is perhaps TRBD1 (6 bases). Trimming left V 4 bases short and J 1 base short, with 8 bases between. The length of the CDR3 is 14 residues. Germline V gene data show CDR1 as LGHDT and CDR2 as YNNKEL (reference sequence). CDR3 amino acids: CASSLGQSNQPQHF. Here the CDR3 DNA reads TGTGCCAGCAGCCTCGGACAGAGCAATCAGCCCCAGCATTTT.

This sequence joins TRBV4-1 and TRBJ1-2, with D perhaps matching TRBD1 (5 bases). V lost 0 bases and J lost 4, with 9 bases in between. CDR1 MGHRA and CDR2 YSYEKL come from the germline V gene. This CDR3 is built from 14 residues. The CDR3 DNA sequence: TGCGCCAGCAGCCAAGAGGGGGACGGCTATGGCTACACCTTC. It translates to CASSQEGDGYGYTF.

With regard to this clone: The same CDR3 is also encoded by other DNA sequences in this sample. J is TRBJ1-5 and V is TRBV5-1; 9 bases agree with TRBD1. The CDR3 consists of 15 residues. Trimming cost V 0 bases and J 3 bases; bases outside gene matches: 1. Germline-derived CDR1 and CDR2 are SGHRS and YFSETQ. The CDR3 nucleotides read TGCGCCAGCAGCTTGGGACAGGGGGTCAATCAGCCCCAGCATTTT. Amino acids: CASSLGQGVNQPQHF.

This sequence joins TRBV6-5 and TRBJ1-4, with 9 bases lining up with TRBD1. CDR1 is MNHEY, CDR2 SVGAGI, per germline. The J segment lost 5 bases and the V segment lost 2 bases, leaving 3 bases of the junction unmatched. This CDR3 is 15 amino acids long. The CDR3 coding sequence is TGTGCCAGCAGTTACCGGGACAGGGTCAATGAAAAACTGTTTTTT. Translated, it gives CASSYRDRVNEKLFF.

The chain carries TRBV7-6 and TRBJ1-4; perhaps TRBD1 as D (6 bases). Germline values: CDR1 SGHVS, CDR2 FNYEAQ. This CDR3 contains 14 residues. V was pared by 1 base and J by 8 bases, with 11 bases between. CDR3 in DNA: TGTGCCAGCAGCTTAGGGCAGGGGCAGGAAAAACTGTTTTTT. It translates to CASSLGQGQEKLFF.